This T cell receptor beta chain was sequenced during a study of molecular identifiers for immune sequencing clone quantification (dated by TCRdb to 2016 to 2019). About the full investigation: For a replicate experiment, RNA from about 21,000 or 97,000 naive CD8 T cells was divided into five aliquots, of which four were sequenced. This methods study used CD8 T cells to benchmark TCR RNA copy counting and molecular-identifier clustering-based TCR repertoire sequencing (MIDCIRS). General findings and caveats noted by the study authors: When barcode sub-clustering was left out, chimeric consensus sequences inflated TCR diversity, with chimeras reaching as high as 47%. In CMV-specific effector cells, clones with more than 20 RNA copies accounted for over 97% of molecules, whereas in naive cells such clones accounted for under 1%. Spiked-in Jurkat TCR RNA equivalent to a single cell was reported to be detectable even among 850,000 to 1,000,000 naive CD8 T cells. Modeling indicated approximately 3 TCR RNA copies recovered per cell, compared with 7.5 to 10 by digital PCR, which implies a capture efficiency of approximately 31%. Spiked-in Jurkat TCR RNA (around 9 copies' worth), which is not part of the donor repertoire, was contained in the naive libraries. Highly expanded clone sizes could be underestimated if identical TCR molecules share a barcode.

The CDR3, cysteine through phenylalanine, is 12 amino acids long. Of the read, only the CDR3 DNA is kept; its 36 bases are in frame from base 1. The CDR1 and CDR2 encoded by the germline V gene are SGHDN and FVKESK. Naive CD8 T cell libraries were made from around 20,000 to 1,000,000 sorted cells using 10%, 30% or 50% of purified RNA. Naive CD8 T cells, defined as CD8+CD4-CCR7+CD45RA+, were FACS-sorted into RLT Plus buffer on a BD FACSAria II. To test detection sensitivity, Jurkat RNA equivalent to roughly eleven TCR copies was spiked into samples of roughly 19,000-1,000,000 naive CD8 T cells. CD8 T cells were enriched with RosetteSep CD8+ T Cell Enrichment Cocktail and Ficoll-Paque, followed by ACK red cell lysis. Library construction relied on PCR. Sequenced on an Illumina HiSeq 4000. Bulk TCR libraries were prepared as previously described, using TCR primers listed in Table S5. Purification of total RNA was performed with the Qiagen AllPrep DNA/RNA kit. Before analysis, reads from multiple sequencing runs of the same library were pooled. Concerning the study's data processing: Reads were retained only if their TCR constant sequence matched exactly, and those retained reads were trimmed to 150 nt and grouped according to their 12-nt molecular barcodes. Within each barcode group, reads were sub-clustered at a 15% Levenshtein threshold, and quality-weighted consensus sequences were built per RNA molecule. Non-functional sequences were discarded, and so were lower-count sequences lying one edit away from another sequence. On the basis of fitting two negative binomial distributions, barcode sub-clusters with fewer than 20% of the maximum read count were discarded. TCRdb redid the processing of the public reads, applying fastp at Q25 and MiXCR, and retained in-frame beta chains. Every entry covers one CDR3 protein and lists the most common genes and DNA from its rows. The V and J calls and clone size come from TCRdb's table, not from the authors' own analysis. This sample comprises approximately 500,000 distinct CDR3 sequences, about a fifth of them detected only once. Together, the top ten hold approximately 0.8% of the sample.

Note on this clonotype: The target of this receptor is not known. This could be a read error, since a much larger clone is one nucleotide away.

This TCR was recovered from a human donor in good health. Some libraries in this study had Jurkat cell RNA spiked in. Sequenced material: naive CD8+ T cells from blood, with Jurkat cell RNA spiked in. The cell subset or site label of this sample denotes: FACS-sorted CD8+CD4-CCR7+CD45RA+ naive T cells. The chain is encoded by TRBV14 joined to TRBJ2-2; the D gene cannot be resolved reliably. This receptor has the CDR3 CAGSQGSKELFF. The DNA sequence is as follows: TGTGCCGGCAGCCAAGGTTCGAAGGAGCTGTTTTTT.